The rows below give T cell receptor beta chains drawn from one sample of a study of cytomegalovirus exposure and HLA in healthy donors. Sequencing used immunoSEQ multiplex PCR; TCRdb keeps in-frame clones, though not all of them. The specimen's table records some 76,000 clones. The sample taken for sequencing was PBMCs. The receptors derive from a man in his forties or fifties in good health and CMV-seronegative. Each CDR3 is given with its conserved first and last residue. Each record gives: V gene, CDR3 protein.

TRBV6-1,CASSRTGLGETQYF
TRBV7-8,CASSLEPGLAVIGELFF
TRBV5-1,CASSRGQGGTDTQYF
TRBV6-1,CASSEDWSSYNEQFF
TRBV5-4,CASSLARGGTGELFF
TRBV4-1,CASSKREAGEQYF
TRBV9,CASSARPGGNTEAFF
TRBV11-2,CASSPTRDTQYF
TRBV7-9,CASSSWSAGAGNEQFF
TRBV7-7,CASSYTPGVEETQYF
TRBV28,CASSLGRGTETQYF
TRBV5-4,CASSYRQGRDYGYTF
TRBV29-1,CSVVRLAGEQFF
TRBV6-5,CASSYSSRFGTEAFF
TRBV5-6,CASSSRTEYQPQHF